These 18 T cell receptor beta chains were sequenced from one sample in a study of technical replicates of blood from a few donors. This table comes from immunoSEQ multiplex PCR, and its TCRdb copy is limited to in-frame clones, with some not included. Among roughly 14,000 clones listed, approximately 80% were seen once. The sample was PBMCs. The origin of the receptors is a human donor in good health.

This clone was recorded only once. V gene TRBV7-8 combines with J gene TRBJ2-7, with 13 bases identical to TRBD2. The CDR3 is 15 residues long. The germline V gene has CDR1 SGHVS and CDR2 FQNEAQ. The V and J ends lost 4 bases and 4 bases, in that order; junction bases with no gene match: 4. The chain's CDR3 is CASSYTSGRGYEQYF. The DNA for the CDR3 is TGTGCCAGCAGCTATACTAGCGGGAGGGGTTACGAGCAGTACTTC.

The chain combines TRBV30 with TRBJ1-1; D is perhaps TRBD1 (5 bases). The V gene's germline CDR1 is GTSNPN and CDR2 SVGIG (reference sequence). V lost 5 bases and J lost 1, with 11 bases in between. The CDR3 is made up of 13 amino acids. The CDR3 bases are TGTGCCTGGCGGGGGGTGGGGAACACTGAAGCTTTCTTT. Translation: CAWRGVGNTEAFF.

The rearrangement joins TRBV19 to TRBJ2-7; D gene ambiguous. In germline, CDR1 is LNHDA, CDR2 SQIVND (reference sequence). With 1 base removed from V and 0 bases from J, the gap between germline ends came to 7 bases. The length of the CDR3 is 14 residues. In nucleotides, the CDR3 is TGTGCCAGTAGTATAGGATACAGCTCCTACGAGCAGTACTTC. It is translated as CASSIGYSSYEQYF.

The chain recombines TRBV10-3 with TRBJ2-7; D is ambiguous. Per germline, CDR1 ENHRY and CDR2 SYGVKD. The ends were cut back, 4 bases at V and 1 base at J, with 8 bases in the middle. This CDR3 is built from 13 residues. The CDR3 sequence: CAISVEISYEQYF. Written as DNA, the CDR3 is TGTGCCATCAGTGTCGAGATATCCTACGAGCAGTACTTC.

The V and J genes are TRBV30 and TRBJ2-3, with 12 bases identical to TRBD1. The CDR3 sequence is 15 residues long. CDR1 GTSNPN and CDR2 SVGIG come from the germline V gene (reference sequence). The ends lost 2 bases at V and 3 bases at J; junction bases unmatched: 3. The CDR3 sequence: CAWSPGQGATDTQYF. The DNA for the CDR3 is TGTGCCTGGAGTCCGGGACAGGGGGCGACAGATACGCAGTATTTT.

V usage is TRBV11-1 and J usage is TRBJ2-7, with D unresolved. This CDR3 has 12 amino acids. Trimming cost V 5 bases and J 1 base, with 6 bases left between them. Germline V gene lookup returns CDR1 SGHAT and CDR2 FQDESV (reference sequence). The CDR3 is CASSPNSYEQYF. The CDR3 DNA reads as TGTGCCAGCAGCCCCAATTCCTACGAGCAGTACTTC.

The J gene is TRBJ1-5, the V gene TRBV6-1, with D unresolved. This CDR3 has 13 residues. CDR1 and CDR2 from the germline V gene are MNHNS and SASEGT. V lost 6 bases and J 4 bases, leaving 10 bases between the germline ends. DNA for the CDR3: TGTGCCAGCAGGGAGTCGCGGAATCAGCCCCAGCATTTT. It codes for CASRESRNQPQHF.

This chain joins TRBV7-9 and TRBJ2-7; 8 bases agree with TRBD2. The CDR3 consists of 14 residues. The germline V gene has CDR1 SEHNR and CDR2 FQNEAQ (reference sequence). After removal of 7 bases from V and 2 bases from J, the junction contained 7 bases not matched to a gene. Written as DNA, the CDR3 is TGTGCCAGCACCCAAGCGGGAGCTCCCTACGAGCAGTACTTC. Translation: CASTQAGAPYEQYF.

This chain joins TRBV30 and TRBJ2-6; 10 bases align to TRBD2. The junction had 2 bases not matched to a gene; V was cut back by 5 bases and J by 1 base. Germline CDR1 and CDR2: GTSNPN and SVGIG (reference sequence). This CDR3 region has 15 residues. The CDR3 spells CAWSSGSSGANVLTF. The CDR3 DNA sequence: TGTGCCTGGTCTAGCGGGAGTTCTGGGGCCAACGTCCTGACTTTC.

The chain links TRBV19 to TRBJ2-2; no clear D gene. The germline V gene has CDR1 LNHDA and CDR2 SQIVND (reference sequence). Trimming shortened V by 1 base and J by 3 bases, and 6 bases separated the two germline ends. The CDR3 runs to 14 residues. The CDR3 loop is CASSIVRDTGELFF. DNA for the CDR3: TGTGCCAGTAGTATAGTTCGAGACACCGGGGAGCTGTTTTTT.

This rearrangement joins TRBV7-2 to TRBJ2-7; 8 positions agree with TRBD1. V dropped 4 bases and J dropped 0; count of bases not matched to a gene: 5. Germline loops: CDR1 SGHTA, CDR2 FQGNSA. The CDR3 contains 15 residues. CDR3 bases: TGTGCCAGCAGCTCTCGGACAGGGAGCTCCTACGAGCAGTACTTC. It codes for CASSSRTGSSYEQYF.

The rearrangement joins TRBV7-6 to TRBJ1-3, with D uncertain. The CDR3 is made up of 15 amino acids. V was trimmed by 6 bases and J by 0 bases, leaving 12 bases between them. Germline CDR1 SGHVS, CDR2 FNYEAQ. Written as DNA, the CDR3 is TGTGCCAGCAGTTCAGGAATTAACTCTGGAAACACCATATATTTT. Translated: CASSSGINSGNTIYF.

J is TRBJ2-7 and V is TRBV5-1, with 7 positions matching TRBD1. Trimming cost V 3 bases and J 4 bases; bases outside gene matches: 4. This CDR3 is 13 amino acids long. The germline CDR1 and CDR2 sequences are SGHRS and YFSETQ. CDR3 sequence (DNA): TGCGCCAGCAGCTGGGGGACAGAATACGAGCAGTACTTC. The encoded protein is CASSWGTEYEQYF.

The count of this clone is one. The chain carries TRBV5-1 and TRBJ2-7, with 8 bases matching TRBD1. V lost 2 bases and J lost 5; bases outside the gene matches: 12. There are 16 residues in the CDR3. Germline V lookup: CDR1 SGHRS, CDR2 YFSETQ. The CDR3 spells CASSFMGTGGSDEQYF. For the CDR3, the DNA is TGCGCCAGCAGCTTCATGGGTACAGGGGGTTCAGACGAGCAGTACTTC.

This chain connects TRBV7-6 to TRBJ2-7, with TRBD2 matching 10 bases. This CDR3 comprises 13 residues. The V gene end was trimmed by 9 bases and the J gene end by 2 bases; junction bases not matched to a gene: 4. Germline V gene lookup returns CDR1 SGHVS and CDR2 FNYEAQ. CDR3 nucleotide sequence: TGTGCCAGAGCGCTAGCGGGGGCCTACGAGCAGTACTTC. It encodes CARALAGAYEQYF.

The chain links TRBV9 to TRBJ2-3, with 9 bases aligning to TRBD2. V gave up 7 bases and J gave up 0 bases; unmatched junction bases: 18. Per germline, CDR1 SGDLS and CDR2 YYNGEE. This CDR3 comprises 19 residues. The CDR3 DNA is TGTGCCAGCTCTCCGTCTGTAGGGCCTAGCGGGACGAGCACAGATACGCAGTATTTT. It codes for CASSPSVGPSGTSTDTQYF. Using reference TRBV9 and TRBJ2-3 for the parts outside the CDR3, the full variable domain is DSGVTQTPKHLITATGQRVTLRCSPRSGDLSVYWYQQSLDQGLQFLIQYYNGEERAKGNILERFSAQQFPDLHSELNLSSLELGDSALYFCASSPSVGPSGTSTDTQYFGPGTRLTVL.

The chain carries TRBV19 and TRBJ2-3, with 7 bases that match TRBD2. Trimming cost V 10 bases and J 6 bases; bases outside gene matches: 10. The CDR3 consists of 13 residues. CDR1 is LNHDA and CDR2 is SQIVND in the germline V gene (reference sequence). The CDR3 spells CATRGLPADTQYF. As DNA, the CDR3 is TGTGCCACCCGGGGACTACCTGCGGATACGCAGTATTTT.

This CDR3 is CASSLGGAGASYNEQFF. The DNA for the CDR3 is TGTGCCAGCAGCTTAGGAGGAGCGGGAGCCTCCTACAATGAGCAGTTCTTC. The chain combines TRBV7-6 with TRBJ2-1, with TRBD2 matching over 8 bases. Germline trimming cut 1 base from V and 0 bases from J; bases unmatched to any gene: 5. The CDR3 is made up of 17 amino acids. In germline, CDR1 is SGHVS, CDR2 FNYEAQ.